The T cell receptor (beta chain) described here comes from a study of T cells in Graves' hyperthyroidism and ophthalmopathy. Study at large: Specimen type is peripheral blood, collected at initial diagnosis prior to any treatment. Study-wide results and caveats: The blood repertoire included most of the expanded thyroid clonotypes above 0.001. Model output signaled ophthalmopathy a median approximately 6.2 months ahead of onset.

Amplification of TCR beta CDR3 regions was performed using RNA transcripts as template. Carried out on the TCR CDR3, a first-round RT-PCR used the HTBI primer set. TCRdb reanalysed the multiplex PCR reads using MiXCR and keeps one entry per CDR3 protein. The sample consists of 200,000 to 250,000 distinct CDR3 sequences, approximately 24% of them appearing once. The CDR3 contains 17 residues. The germline gives CDR1 SGHAT, CDR2 FQNNGV. V lost 3 bases and J lost 2; bases outside the gene matches: 13. Exclusion of patients followed from uncontrolled infection, other autoimmune disease, pregnancy or lactation. This clonotype was seen only a few times. The antigen is unknown.

The V call is TRBV11-2, the J call TRBJ2-7; TRBD1 aligns across 7 bases. The sequence came from a woman between 40 and 50 years old with Graves' ophthalmopathy. Material: blood. CDR3 residues: CASSFDGAGTVPYEQYF. In DNA, the CDR3 is TGTGCCAGCAGCTTCGACGGCGCCGGGACAGTGCCCTACGAGCAGTACTTC.